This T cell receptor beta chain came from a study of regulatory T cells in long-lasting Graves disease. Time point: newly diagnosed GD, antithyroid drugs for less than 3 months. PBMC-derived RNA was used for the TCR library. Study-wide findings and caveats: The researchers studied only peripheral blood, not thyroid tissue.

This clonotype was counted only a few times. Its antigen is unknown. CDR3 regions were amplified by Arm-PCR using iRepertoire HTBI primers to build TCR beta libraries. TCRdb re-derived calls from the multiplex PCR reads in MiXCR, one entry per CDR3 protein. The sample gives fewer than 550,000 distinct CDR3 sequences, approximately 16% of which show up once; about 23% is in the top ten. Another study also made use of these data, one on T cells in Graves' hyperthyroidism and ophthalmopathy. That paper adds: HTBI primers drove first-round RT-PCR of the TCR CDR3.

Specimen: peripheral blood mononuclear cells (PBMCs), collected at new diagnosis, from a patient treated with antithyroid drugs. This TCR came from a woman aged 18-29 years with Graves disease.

CDR3: CASTNPNQGLLSYNEQFF. The CDR3 DNA follows: TGTGCCAGCACCAACCCAAATCAGGGCCTCCTCTCCTACAATGAGCAGTTCTTC. V and J are TRBV7-8 and TRBJ2-1, with D possibly matching TRBD1 (5 bases). CDR3 size: 18 residues. Per germline, CDR1 SGHVS and CDR2 FQNEAQ. Trimming left V 7 bases short and J 0 bases short, with 22 bases between.